A selection of T cell receptor beta chains follows, all from one sample in a study of T cell responses to AZD1222 COVID-19 vaccine. Libraries were prepared by immunoSEQ multiplex PCR; TCRdb keeps only in-frame clonotypes and omits some of them. The data hold 150,000 or so clones, with 90% observed a single time. The source was peripheral blood, collected on day 0 of AZD1222 vaccination. Receptor source: an adult in good health. The CDR3 runs from the conserved cysteine through the conserved F or W.

j_call: TRBJ1-2; v_call: TRBV3-1/TRBV3-2; cdr3_aa: CASSQTGQRPRGYTF
j_call: TRBJ2-5; v_call: TRBV10-3; cdr3_aa: CAISRLAGEVKTQYF
j_call: TRBJ1-1; v_call: TRBV2; cdr3_aa: CASIRGGGTEAFF
j_call: TRBJ1-3; v_call: TRBV4-2; cdr3_aa: CASSHTGGENTIYF
j_call: TRBJ1-4; v_call: TRBV4-3; cdr3_aa: CASRQGTGGETNEKLFF
j_call: TRBJ2-1; v_call: TRBV25-1; cdr3_aa: CASSDRELPSYNEQFF
j_call: TRBJ2-1; v_call: TRBV11-2; cdr3_aa: CASSFTGGSSYNEQFF
j_call: TRBJ2-1; v_call: TRBV4-1; cdr3_aa: CASSQGSGAGGFNEQFF
j_call: TRBJ1-6; v_call: TRBV6-2/TRBV6-3; cdr3_aa: CASSYVAGGSPLHF
j_call: TRBJ1-4; v_call: TRBV7-8; cdr3_aa: CASSLERVLVANEKLFF
j_call: TRBJ1-2; v_call: TRBV12-3/TRBV12-4; cdr3_aa: CASSPQGVHGYTF
j_call: TRBJ1-1; v_call: TRBV19; cdr3_aa: CASSMEGRVTEAFF
j_call: TRBJ2-1; v_call: TRBV19; cdr3_aa: CASSRPSTYNEQFF
j_call: TRBJ2-1; v_call: TRBV27; cdr3_aa: CASSYQGVNEQFF
j_call: TRBJ2-2; v_call: TRBV12-3/TRBV12-4; cdr3_aa: CASSLWPGELFF
j_call: TRBJ1-2; v_call: TRBV19; cdr3_aa: CASSIDRSNYGYTF
j_call: TRBJ2-1; v_call: TRBV15; cdr3_aa: CATSRGTGVLDEQFF
j_call: TRBJ2-7; v_call: TRBV18; cdr3_aa: CASSPGSGRSEQYF
j_call: TRBJ1-1; v_call: TRBV7-2; cdr3_aa: CASSLVRGVNTEAFF
j_call: TRBJ2-1; v_call: TRBV5-1; cdr3_aa: CASSWNRNEQFF
j_call: TRBJ2-7; v_call: TRBV7-7; cdr3_aa: CASSLAASGEQYF
j_call: TRBJ2-1; v_call: TRBV24-1; cdr3_aa: CATSDRQGAPYNEQFF
j_call: TRBJ2-1; v_call: TRBV27; cdr3_aa: CASSPIAGLAGVVYNEQFF
j_call: TRBJ2-1; v_call: TRBV4-3; cdr3_aa: CASSQAWSGMVDEQFF
j_call: TRBJ1-2; v_call: TRBV20-1; cdr3_aa: CSAIYGYTF
j_call: TRBJ2-3; v_call: TRBV9; cdr3_aa: CASSVMGSTDTQYF
j_call: TRBJ2-7; v_call: TRBV5-6; cdr3_aa: CASSINAYEQYF
j_call: TRBJ2-3; v_call: TRBV27; cdr3_aa: CASSSLAGRNTDTQYF
j_call: TRBJ2-7; v_call: TRBV7-9; cdr3_aa: CASSLGTSVVYEQYF